Detailed here is one T cell receptor (beta chain). Its antigen is unidentified. Unique molecular identifiers were incorporated when the TCRbeta library was constructed. Via MiXCR, TCRdb re-called the PCR reads, giving one row per CDR3 protein. The sample lists about 100,000 distinct CDR3 sequences, 4.5% to 7.5% occurring once. This entry comes from a study of T-cell reconstitution after alpha-beta-depleted transplantation in children. General study points: Fresh T-cell production supplied most of the T-cell counts and diversity seen one year after transplant. Surviving thymic progenitors and recipient T cells were the source of high TCRbeta diversity at day 60 in some patients. Expanded graft clones, several hundred of them, were reportedly the source of alpha-beta T cells about two months after transplant.

There are 15 residues in the CDR3. Trimming removed 0 bases at V and 2 bases at J, with 11 bases between. Germline loops: CDR1 MNHNS, CDR2 SASEGT. This specimen consisted of PBMCs, mostly from graft donor cells, obtained 60 days after TCRalphabeta/CD19-depleted stem cell transplant. The sequence was obtained from a female patient aged 2-9 years who had a stem cell transplant for Fanconi anemia, so the T cells may come from the graft donor. The gene calls are TRBV6-1 and TRBJ2-7; the D call may be TRBD1 or TRBD2 (6 bases each). CDR3 residues: CASSEARGLPYEQYF. In nucleotides, the CDR3 is TGTGCCAGCAGTGAAGCCCGGGGGCTTCCCTACGAGCAGTACTTC.